This paragraph reports one TCR beta chain. What it binds is unknown. The data were taken from a study of human T cells and chemical hapten exposure. Study-level points and caveats: TCRs at a frequency above 1 in 1000 stayed unchanged with DPC sensitization. It was expanded TCRs that formed significantly more large CDR3 similarity clusters than controls did.

TCRdb processed the RACE reads anew with MiXCR; each CDR3 protein has one entry. The data show 250,000 or so distinct CDR3 sequences, about 9.4% seen once. Described time point: pre-sensitization, week 0. Treatment meaning: therapeutic diphenylcyclopropenone sensitization with weekly scalp DPC. Suited to DPC and affected by alopecia, the donors ranged from 18 to 70 years old. V dropped 0 bases and J dropped 1; count of bases not matched to a gene: 4. CDR3 length equals 16 residues. The V gene's germline CDR1 is MNHNY and CDR2 SVGAGI (reference sequence). The V gene is TRBV6-6, the J gene TRBJ2-5; 8 positions agree with TRBD2. This TCR was recovered from a woman between 40 and 55 years old with alopecia areata. Some clones in this sample may be carry-over from other donors' samples. The sample here was whole blood, taken in connection with sensitization to the hapten diphenylcyclopropenone (DPC). This CDR3 is CASSYSNSGSQETQYF. CDR3 nucleotides: TGTGCCAGCAGTTACTCGAACAGCGGGAGCCAAGAGACCCAGTACTTC.